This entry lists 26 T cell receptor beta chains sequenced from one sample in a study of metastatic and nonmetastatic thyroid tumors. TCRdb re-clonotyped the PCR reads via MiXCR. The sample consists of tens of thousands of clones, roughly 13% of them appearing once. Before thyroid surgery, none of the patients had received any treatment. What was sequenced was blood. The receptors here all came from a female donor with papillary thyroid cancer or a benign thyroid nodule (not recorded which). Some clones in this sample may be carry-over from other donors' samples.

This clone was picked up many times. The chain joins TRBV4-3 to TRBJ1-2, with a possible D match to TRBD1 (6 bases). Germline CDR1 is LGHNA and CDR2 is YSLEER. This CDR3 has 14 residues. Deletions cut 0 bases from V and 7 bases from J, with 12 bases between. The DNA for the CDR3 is TGCGCCAGCAGCCAAGAGGTGGGGGCGAGTGGCTACACCTTC. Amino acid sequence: CASSQEVGASGYTF.

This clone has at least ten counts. CDR3 nucleotide sequence: TGTGCCAGCAAGTATACGGGCCGCGGAAACACCATATATTTT. It translates to CASKYTGRGNTIYF. This sequence joins TRBV6-2 or TRBV6-3 and TRBJ1-3, with D uncertain. This CDR3 is built from 14 residues. The V end lost 7 bases, the J end lost 4 bases, and 14 bases lay between the germline ends. Germline V CDR1 and CDR2: MNHEY, SVGEGT.

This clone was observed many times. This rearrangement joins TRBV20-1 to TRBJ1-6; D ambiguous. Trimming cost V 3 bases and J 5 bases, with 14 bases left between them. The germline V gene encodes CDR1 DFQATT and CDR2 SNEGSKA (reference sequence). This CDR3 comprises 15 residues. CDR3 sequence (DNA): TGCAGTGCTAGGAATGAATTCTTCAATAATTCACCCCTCCACTTT. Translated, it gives CSARNEFFNNSPLHF.

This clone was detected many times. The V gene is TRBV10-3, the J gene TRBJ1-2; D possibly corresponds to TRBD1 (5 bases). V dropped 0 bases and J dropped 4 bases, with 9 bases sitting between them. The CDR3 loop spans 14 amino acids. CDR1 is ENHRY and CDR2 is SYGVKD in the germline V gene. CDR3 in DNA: TGTGCCATCAGTGAGTCCAAGGGGATCTATGGCTACACCTTC. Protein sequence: CAISESKGIYGYTF.

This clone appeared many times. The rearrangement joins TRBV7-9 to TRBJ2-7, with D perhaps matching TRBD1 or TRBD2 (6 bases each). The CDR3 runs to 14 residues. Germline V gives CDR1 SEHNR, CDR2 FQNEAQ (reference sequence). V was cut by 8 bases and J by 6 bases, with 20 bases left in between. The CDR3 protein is CASSREGGLAEQYF. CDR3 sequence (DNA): TGTGCCAGCTCCCGTGAGGGGGGCCTCGCCGAGCAGTACTTC.

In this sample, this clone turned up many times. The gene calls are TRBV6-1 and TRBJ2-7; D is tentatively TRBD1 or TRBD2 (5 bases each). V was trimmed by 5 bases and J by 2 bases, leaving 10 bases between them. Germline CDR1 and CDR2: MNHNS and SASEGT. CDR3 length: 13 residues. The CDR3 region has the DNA TGTGCCAGCAGTTCGGGGCCCACCTACGAGCAGTACTTC. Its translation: CASSSGPTYEQYF.

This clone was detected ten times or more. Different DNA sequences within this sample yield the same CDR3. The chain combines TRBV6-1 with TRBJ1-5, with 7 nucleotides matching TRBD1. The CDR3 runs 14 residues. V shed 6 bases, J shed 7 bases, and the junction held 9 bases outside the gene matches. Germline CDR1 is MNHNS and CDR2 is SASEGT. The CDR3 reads CASRQTGPGQPQHF. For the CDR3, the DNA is TGTGCCAGCAGGCAGACAGGGCCCGGACAGCCCCAGCATTTT.

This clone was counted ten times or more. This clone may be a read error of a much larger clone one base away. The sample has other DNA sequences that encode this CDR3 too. The CDR3 spells CSAREQQGGYGYTF. Here the CDR3 DNA reads TGCAGTGCTAGAGAACAGCAGGGTGGCTATGGCTACACCTTC. The chain combines TRBV20-1 with TRBJ1-2, with D maybe TRBD1 (5 bases). Germline V gene data show CDR1 as DFQATT and CDR2 as SNEGSKA (reference sequence). V lost 0 bases and J lost 4, with 12 bases in between. The CDR3 is 14 residues long.

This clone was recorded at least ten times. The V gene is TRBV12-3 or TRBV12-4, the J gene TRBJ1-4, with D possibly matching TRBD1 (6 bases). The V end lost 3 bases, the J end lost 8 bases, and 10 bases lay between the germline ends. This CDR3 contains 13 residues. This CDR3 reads CASSFKQGEKLFF. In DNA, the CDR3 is TGTGCCAGCAGTTTCAAGCAGGGGGAAAAACTGTTTTTT.

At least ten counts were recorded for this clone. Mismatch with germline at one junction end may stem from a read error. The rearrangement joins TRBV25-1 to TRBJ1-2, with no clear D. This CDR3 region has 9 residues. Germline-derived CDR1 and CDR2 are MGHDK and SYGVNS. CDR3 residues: CASSERVPF. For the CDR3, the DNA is TGTGCCAGCAGTGAGAGAGTGCCCTTC.

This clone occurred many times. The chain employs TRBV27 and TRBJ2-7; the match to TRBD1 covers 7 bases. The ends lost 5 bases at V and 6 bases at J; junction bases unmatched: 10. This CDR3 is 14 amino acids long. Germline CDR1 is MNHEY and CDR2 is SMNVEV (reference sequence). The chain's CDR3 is CASSPDDRAGEQYF. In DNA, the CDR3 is TGTGCCAGCAGTCCGGACGACAGGGCGGGCGAGCAGTACTTC.

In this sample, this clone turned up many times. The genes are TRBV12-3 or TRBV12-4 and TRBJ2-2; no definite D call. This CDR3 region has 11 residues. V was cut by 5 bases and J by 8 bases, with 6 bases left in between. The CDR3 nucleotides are TGTGCCAGCAGTCTACTGGGGGAGCTGTTTTTT. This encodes CASSLLGELFF.

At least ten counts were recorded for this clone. CDR3 coding DNA: TGTGCCGGGGCGACAGGTGGGGCAGAGACCCAGTACTTC. Translated, it gives CAGATGGAETQYF. The V and J genes are TRBV2 and TRBJ2-5, with a possible D match to TRBD1 (6 bases). CDR3 length: 13 amino acids. Germline CDR1 reads SNHLY; CDR2 reads FYNNEI. V gave up 11 bases and J gave up 4 bases, with 17 bases separating them. Full variable domain (outside the CDR3, taken from reference TRBV2 and TRBJ2-5): EPEVTQTPSHQVTQMGQEVILRCVPISNHLYFYWYRQILGQKVEFLVSFYNNEISEKSEIFDDQFSVERPDGSNFTLKIRSTKLEDSAMYFCAGATGGAETQYFGPGTRLLVL.

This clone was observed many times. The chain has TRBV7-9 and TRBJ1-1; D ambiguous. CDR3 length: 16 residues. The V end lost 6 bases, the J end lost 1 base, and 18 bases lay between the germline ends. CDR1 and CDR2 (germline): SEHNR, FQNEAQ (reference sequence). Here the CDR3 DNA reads TGTGCCAGCAGGGCCCGCCCGGCAGCAAAGAACACTGAAGCTTTCTTT. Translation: CASRARPAAKNTEAFF.

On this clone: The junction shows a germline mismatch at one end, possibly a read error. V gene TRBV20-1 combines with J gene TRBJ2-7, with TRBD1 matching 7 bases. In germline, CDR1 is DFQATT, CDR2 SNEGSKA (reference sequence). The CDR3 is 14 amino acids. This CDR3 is CSAMGDREPYEQYF. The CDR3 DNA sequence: TGTAGTGCTATGGGGGACAGAGAGCCTTACGAGCAGTACTTC.

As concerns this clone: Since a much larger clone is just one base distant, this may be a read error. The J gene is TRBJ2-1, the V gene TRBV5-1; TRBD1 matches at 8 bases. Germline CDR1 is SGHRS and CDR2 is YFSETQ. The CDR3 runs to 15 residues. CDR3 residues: CASSLQGAPYSEQFF. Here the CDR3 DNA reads TGCGCCAGCAGCCTCCAGGGGGCCCCCTACAGTGAGCAGTTCTTC.

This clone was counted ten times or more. The DNA of the CDR3 is TGCAGTGCTAGAGATTCAATTGGGGGCGCTTCCTATAATTCACCCCTCCACTTT. Its translation: CSARDSIGGASYNSPLHF. This chain uses TRBV20-1 with TRBJ1-6; TRBD1 might be the D (6 bases). V was clipped by 0 bases and J by 1 base, with 16 bases between them. Germline CDR1 is DFQATT and CDR2 is SNEGSKA (reference sequence). The CDR3 covers 18 residues.

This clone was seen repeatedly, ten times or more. The DNA of the CDR3 is TGCGCCAGCAGCCGAACAAACACGGGGACTAGCGGGAGCTGGGCCTACGAGCAGTACTTC. The encoded protein is CASSRTNTGTSGSWAYEQYF. This sequence joins TRBV5-1 and TRBJ2-7; TRBD2 aligns across 14 bases. V trimming: 4 bases; J trimming: 2 bases; junction bases outside the gene matches: 17. Germline lookup yields CDR1 SGHRS and CDR2 YFSETQ. The length of the CDR3 is 20 residues.

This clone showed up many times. The DNA for the CDR3 is TGCGCCAGCAGCTTGGCCTTGAGTCAGGGGGCGAATGAAAAACTGTTTTTT. Residues: CASSLALSQGANEKLFF. The V gene is TRBV5-1, the J gene TRBJ1-4, with TRBD1 identical over 8 bases. Germline values: CDR1 SGHRS, CDR2 YFSETQ. The CDR3 extends over 17 amino acids. V lost 0 bases, J lost 5 bases, and 9 bases stayed unmatched.

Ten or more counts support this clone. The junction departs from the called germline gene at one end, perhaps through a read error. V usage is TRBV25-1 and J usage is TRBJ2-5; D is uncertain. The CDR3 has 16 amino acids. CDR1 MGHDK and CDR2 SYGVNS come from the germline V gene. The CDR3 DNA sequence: TGTGCCAGCAGTGAAGAAAGGTATGTCCACCAGGAGACCCAGTACTTC. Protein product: CASSEERYVHQETQYF.

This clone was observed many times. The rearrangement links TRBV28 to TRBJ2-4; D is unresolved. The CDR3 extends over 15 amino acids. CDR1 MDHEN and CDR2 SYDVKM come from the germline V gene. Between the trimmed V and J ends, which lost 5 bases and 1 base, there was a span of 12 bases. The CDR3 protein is CASSRFSEAKNIQYF. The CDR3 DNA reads TGTGCCAGCAGTCGATTCTCGGAGGCCAAAAACATTCAGTACTTC.

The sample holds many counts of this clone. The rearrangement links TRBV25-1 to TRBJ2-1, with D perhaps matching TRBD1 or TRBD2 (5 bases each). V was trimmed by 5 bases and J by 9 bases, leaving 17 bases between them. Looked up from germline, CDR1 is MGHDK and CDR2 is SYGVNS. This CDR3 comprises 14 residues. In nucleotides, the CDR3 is TGTGCCAGCAGTAGGGGTCGGGGTGCGGGTGAGCAGTTCTTC. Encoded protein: CASSRGRGAGEQFF.

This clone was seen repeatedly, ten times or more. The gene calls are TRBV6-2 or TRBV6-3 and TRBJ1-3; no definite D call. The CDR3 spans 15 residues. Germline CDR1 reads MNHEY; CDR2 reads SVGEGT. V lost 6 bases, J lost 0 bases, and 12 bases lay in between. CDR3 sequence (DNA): TGTGCCAGCAGACTCGGACTTTTCTCTGGAAACACCATATATTTT. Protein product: CASRLGLFSGNTIYF.

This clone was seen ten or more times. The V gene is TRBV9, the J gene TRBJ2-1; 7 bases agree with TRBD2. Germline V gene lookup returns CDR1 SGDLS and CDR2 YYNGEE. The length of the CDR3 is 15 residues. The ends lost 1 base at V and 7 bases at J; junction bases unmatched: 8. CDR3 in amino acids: CASSVTGLRDNEQFF. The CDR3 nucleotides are TGTGCCAGCAGCGTAACGGGACTAAGGGATAATGAGCAGTTCTTC.

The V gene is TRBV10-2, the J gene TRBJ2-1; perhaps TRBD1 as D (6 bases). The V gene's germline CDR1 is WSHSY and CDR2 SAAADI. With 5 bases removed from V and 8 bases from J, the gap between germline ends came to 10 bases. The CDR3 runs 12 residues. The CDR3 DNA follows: TGCGCCAGCAGTCAACAGGGTGATGAGCAGTTCTTC. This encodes CASSQQGDEQFF.

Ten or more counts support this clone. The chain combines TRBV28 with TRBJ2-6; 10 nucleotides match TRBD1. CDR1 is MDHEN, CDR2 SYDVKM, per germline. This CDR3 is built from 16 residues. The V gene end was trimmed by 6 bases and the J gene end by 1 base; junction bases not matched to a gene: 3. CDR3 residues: CASSGTGASGANVLTF. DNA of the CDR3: TGTGCCAGCAGCGGGACAGGGGCGTCTGGGGCCAACGTCCTGACTTTC.